These 32 T cell receptor beta chains share one sample of origin, sequenced in a study of T cells in localized non-small cell lung cancer. Using immunoSEQ multiplex PCR, the repertoire was profiled, and TCRdb retains in-frame clones only, with some absent. The sample lists around 83,000 clones; around 80% were seen once. The sample consisted of PBMCs, taken before any cancer treatment. These receptors came from a man aged 35-69 years with stage II squamous cell lung carcinoma.

This chain connects TRBV6-5 to TRBJ1-1; D ambiguous. The CDR3 loop spans 14 amino acids. Germline assignment: CDR1 MNHEY and CDR2 SVGAGI. Trimming left V 6 bases short and J 1 base short, with 12 bases between. The DNA of the CDR3 is TGTGCCAGCAGCGTTACATCTGGGAACACTGAAGCTTTCTTT. It translates to CASSVTSGNTEAFF.

This sequence joins TRBV28 and TRBJ1-5; the D gene is possibly TRBD1 (6 bases). Trimming stripped 6 bases from V and 0 bases from J, with 21 bases between. CDR3 length: 18 residues. Per germline, CDR1 MDHEN and CDR2 SYDVKM. The CDR3 sequence: CASSTPLTGPGSNQPQHF. In DNA, the CDR3 is TGTGCCAGCAGCACTCCCCTGACAGGCCCCGGTAGCAATCAGCCCCAGCATTTT.

This chain links TRBV23-1 with TRBJ2-4; D might be TRBD1 or TRBD2, each matching 5 bases. TRBV23-1 is designated an ORF whose function remains uncertain. CDR3 length: 15 residues. V was clipped by 2 bases and J by 11 bases, with 19 bases between them. The CDR3 protein is CASSQEAESGLVQYF. For the CDR3, the DNA is TGCGCCAGCAGTCAAGAGGCAGAATCGGGGCTCGTTCAGTACTTC.

The chain joins TRBV7-3 to TRBJ2-7; D not certain. Trimming removed 2 bases at V and 3 bases at J, with 8 bases between. This CDR3 is built from 13 residues. The germline gives CDR1 SGHTA, CDR2 FQGTGA. Here the CDR3 reads CASSLLVNYEQYF. The CDR3 region has the DNA TGTGCCAGCAGCTTACTAGTTAACTACGAGCAGTACTTC.

The chain has TRBV7-8 and TRBJ2-5, with 8 nucleotides matching TRBD2. The length of the CDR3 is 16 residues. V gave up 1 base and J gave up 4 bases; unmatched junction bases: 8. CDR1 is SGHVS, CDR2 FQNEAQ, per germline. The CDR3 DNA is TGTGCCAGCAGCTTAGGGGGGGGCGGGAGGAGAGAGACCCAGTACTTC. It specifies CASSLGGGGRRETQYF.

The chain recombines TRBV2 with TRBJ1-6, with TRBD1 identical over 8 bases. V dropped 4 bases and J dropped 7; count of bases not matched to a gene: 6. CDR3 length: 15 residues. Germline CDR1 is SNHLY and CDR2 is FYNNEI. The CDR3 coding sequence is TGTGCCAGCAGTGTGGGACAGGTGCTGAATTCACCCCTCCACTTT. Translated: CASSVGQVLNSPLHF.

The rearrangement joins TRBV9 to TRBJ2-1; no clear D gene. The CDR3 length is 15 residues. The germline CDR1 and CDR2 sequences are SGDLS and YYNGEE. The ends were cut back, 2 bases at V and 8 bases at J, with 17 bases in the middle. The DNA for the CDR3 is TGTGCCAGCAGCGTCGGGCAGGAAGTGTTCGATGAGCAGTTCTTC. This codes for CASSVGQEVFDEQFF.

This clone was recorded a few times. This chain connects TRBV30 to TRBJ2-1, with D possibly being TRBD2 (5 bases). Germline V gives CDR1 GTSNPN, CDR2 SVGIG (reference sequence). CDR3 size: 11 residues. The CDR3 here is CARDLGNEQFF. CDR3 nucleotide sequence: TGTGCTCGGGATTTAGGGAATGAGCAGTTCTTC.

Here the CDR3 reads CASSVGQLGATNEKLFF. CDR3 DNA sequence: TGTGCCAGCAGCGTAGGGCAGCTAGGCGCAACTAATGAAAAACTGTTTTTT. The V call is TRBV9, the J call TRBJ1-4; no reliable D call. The V gene lost 0 bases and the J gene lost 0 bases, with 12 bases spanning the gap. The V gene's germline CDR1 is SGDLS and CDR2 YYNGEE. The CDR3 totals 17 residues.

Comments on this clone: One junction end disagrees with the germline gene, perhaps due to a read error. The chain combines TRBV7-7 with TRBJ2-1; TRBD1 agrees at 9 bases. Germline V gene data show CDR1 as SSHAT and CDR2 as FNYEAQ (reference sequence). The CDR3 runs 15 residues. This CDR3 is CASSSTGGSYNEQFF. CDR3 DNA sequence: TGTGCTAGCAGCTCGACAGGGGGCTCCTACAATGAGCAGTTCTTC.

The rearrangement links TRBV2 to TRBJ2-7; TRBD2 matches at 10 bases. Germline trimming cut 4 bases from V and 6 bases from J; bases unmatched to any gene: 3. The length of the CDR3 is 13 residues. Germline lookup yields CDR1 SNHLY and CDR2 FYNNEI. DNA for the CDR3: TGTGCCAGCAGTGGGCTAGCGGGAGTCGAGCAGTACTTC. Translation: CASSGLAGVEQYF.

The chain joins TRBV7-9 to TRBJ2-5; D perhaps matches TRBD1 (6 bases). Germline V gene data show CDR1 as SEHNR and CDR2 as FQNEAQ (reference sequence). CDR3 length: 13 amino acids. With 5 bases removed from V and 5 bases from J, the gap between germline ends came to 12 bases. The CDR3 loop is CASSRTGPETQYF. CDR3 bases: TGTGCCAGCAGCAGAACAGGGCCGGAGACCCAGTACTTC.

The V and J genes are TRBV27 and TRBJ1-5; possibly TRBD1 for D (5 bases). The CDR3 totals 15 residues. Looked up from germline, CDR1 is MNHEY and CDR2 is SMNVEV (reference sequence). V lost 2 bases, J lost 7 bases, and 15 bases lay in between. The CDR3 here is CASSLVPPGDQPQHF. The CDR3, as DNA: TGTGCCAGCAGTTTAGTCCCCCCCGGGGACCAGCCCCAGCATTTT.

The chain has TRBV5-8 and TRBJ2-2, with 7 bases aligning to TRBD2. This CDR3 spans 16 amino acids. Germline assignment: CDR1 SGHTS and CDR2 YDEGEE. The ends lost 1 base at V and 7 bases at J; junction bases unmatched: 10. Here the CDR3 DNA reads TGTGCCAGCAGCTTGTCTGGCGGGAGAAGTGTCGGGGAGCTGTTTTTT. The encoded protein is CASSLSGGRSVGELFF.

The chain recombines TRBV18 with TRBJ1-3; D ambiguous. Trimming left V 5 bases short and J 0 bases short, with 20 bases between. The V gene's germline CDR1 is KGHSH and CDR2 LQKENI. This CDR3 has 18 amino acids. The DNA of the CDR3 is TGTGCCAGCTCATTACAAGAGCCCGGTCGGAGCTCTGGAAACACCATATATTTT. Amino acid sequence: CASSLQEPGRSSGNTIYF.

This chain joins TRBV2 and TRBJ2-5; TRBD1 matches 9 bases. The CDR3 totals 15 residues. J lost 3 bases, V lost 7 bases, and 9 bases had no gene match. Per germline, CDR1 SNHLY and CDR2 FYNNEI. The chain's CDR3 is CASIGQGLPKETQYF. The CDR3 DNA reads as TGTGCCAGCATTGGACAGGGGCTACCCAAAGAGACCCAGTACTTC.

As DNA, the CDR3 is TGTGCCAGCAGCCCACAGGGGAGCTCTGGAAACACCATATATTTT. It specifies CASSPQGSSGNTIYF. The chain combines TRBV7-9 with TRBJ1-3; 7 nucleotides agree with TRBD1. This CDR3 region has 15 residues. The germline V gene has CDR1 SEHNR and CDR2 FQNEAQ (reference sequence). With 5 bases clipped from V and 0 bases from J, the junction kept 4 bases outside the gene matches. Full variable domain (missing parts from reference TRBV7-9 and TRBJ1-3): DTGVSQNPRHKITKRGQNVTFRCDPISEHNRLYWYRQTLGQGPEFLTYFQNEAQLEKSRLLSDRFSAERPKGSFSTLEIQRTEQGDSAMYLCASSPQGSSGNTIYFGEGSWLTVV.

The chain is built from TRBV29-1 and TRBJ2-1, with 11 bases that match TRBD2. Germline values: CDR1 SQVTM, CDR2 ANQGSEA. V lost 3 bases, J lost 4 bases, and 5 bases stayed unmatched. The CDR3 is 15 residues long. The CDR3 DNA follows: TGCAGCGTTGAGGCTAGCGGGGGGATTTACAATGAGCAGTTCTTC. Protein: CSVEASGGIYNEQFF.

This clone was seen just once. This chain uses TRBV7-2 with TRBJ2-1, with a tentative D call TRBD1 (6 bases). V was shortened by 5 bases and J by 0 bases, with 11 bases between the two germline ends. CDR1 is SGHTA, CDR2 FQGNSA, per germline. CDR3 length: 15 residues. Written as DNA, the CDR3 is TGTGCCAGCAGCCCGGGACACAACTCCTACAATGAGCAGTTCTTC. Translated: CASSPGHNSYNEQFF.

V usage is TRBV5-1 and J usage is TRBJ2-5; 10 positions agree with TRBD2. V lost 4 bases to trimming and J lost 1 base; unmatched junction nucleotides: 13. The CDR3 covers 18 residues. Germline loops: CDR1 SGHRS, CDR2 YFSETQ. CDR3 loop: CASSLNPATSGFQETQYF. As DNA, the CDR3 is TGCGCCAGCAGCCTAAACCCAGCGACTAGCGGGTTCCAAGAGACCCAGTACTTC.

The chain uses TRBV6-5 and TRBJ1-1; perhaps TRBD1 as D (5 bases). The CDR3 runs to 15 residues. V lost 0 bases and J 0 bases, leaving 8 bases between the germline ends. CDR1 and CDR2 from the germline V gene are MNHEY and SVGAGI. The CDR3 sequence is CASSYSEGMNTEAFF. For the CDR3, the DNA is TGTGCCAGCAGTTACTCGGAGGGGATGAACACTGAAGCTTTCTTT.

J is TRBJ2-1 and V is TRBV7-2; 7 bases are a match to TRBD2. With 3 bases clipped from V and 0 bases from J, the junction kept 2 bases outside the gene matches. The V gene's germline CDR1 is SGHTA and CDR2 FQGNSA. The CDR3 consists of 15 residues. The CDR3 sequence: CASSFASGSYNEQFF. In DNA form, the CDR3 reads TGTGCCAGCAGCTTTGCTAGCGGCTCCTACAATGAGCAGTTCTTC. Complete variable domain (other parts from reference TRBV7-2 and TRBJ2-1): GAGVSQSPSNKVTEKGKDVELRCDPISGHTALYWYRQSLGQGLEFLIYFQGNSAPDKSGLPSDRFSAERTGGSVSTLTIQRTQQEDSAVYLCASSFASGSYNEQFFGPGTRLTVL.

This chain connects TRBV5-4 to TRBJ2-3; 8 nucleotides match TRBD1. The V segment lost 3 bases and the J segment 6 bases; nucleotides outside the gene matches: 3. The V gene's germline CDR1 is SGHNT and CDR2 YYREEE (reference sequence). The CDR3 loop spans 13 amino acids. The DNA for the CDR3 is TGTGCCAGCAGCTGGCAGGGGGCCGATACGCAGTATTTT. Translation: CASSWQGADTQYF. Full variable domain (outside the CDR3, taken from reference TRBV5-4 and TRBJ2-3): ETGVTQSPTHLIKTRGQQVTLRCSSQSGHNTVSWYQQALGQGPQFIFQYYREEENGRGNFPPRFSGLQFPNYSSELNVNALELDDSALYLCASSWQGADTQYFGPGTRLTVL.

In this sample, this clone turned up a few times. The V gene is TRBV30, the J gene TRBJ1-4; D is ambiguous. This CDR3 has 12 amino acids. V was trimmed by 3 bases and J by 7 bases, leaving 9 bases between them. Germline assignment: CDR1 GTSNPN and CDR2 SVGIG (reference sequence). The chain's CDR3 is CAWSYSREKLFF. In nucleotides, the CDR3 is TGTGCCTGGAGCTACAGTCGTGAAAAACTGTTTTTT.

The V and J genes are TRBV29-1 and TRBJ1-1, with D unclear. Germline V lookup: CDR1 SQVTM, CDR2 ANQGSEA. V was shortened by 5 bases and J by 4 bases, with 17 bases between the two germline ends. This CDR3 is built from 14 residues. The CDR3 coding sequence is TGCAGCGTTCCCTCGCTGGGCCAAAGCACTGAAGCTTTCTTT. Amino acids: CSVPSLGQSTEAFF.

This clone showed up just a few times. The chain joins TRBV6-5 to TRBJ1-2; no reliable D call. Germline CDR1 and CDR2: MNHEY and SVGAGI. This CDR3 is 13 amino acids long. V was cut by 6 bases and J by 2 bases, with 10 bases left in between. The CDR3 DNA sequence: TGTGCCAGCAGCCAGGACGGAAACTATGGCTACACCTTC. Translation gives CASSQDGNYGYTF.

The chain combines TRBV5-4 with TRBJ2-3; a weak D match, TRBD1 (6 bases). V was pared by 0 bases and J by 6 bases, with 14 bases between. CDR1 is SGHNT and CDR2 is YYREEE in the germline V gene (reference sequence). The CDR3 is 15 residues long. The DNA for the CDR3 is TGTGCCAGCAGCTTGGAAGGGGGAGTAGGTGATACGCAGTATTTT. Translated, it gives CASSLEGGVGDTQYF.

The chain employs TRBV28 and TRBJ2-7; 8 bases agree with TRBD1. The V segment lost 7 bases and the J segment 3 bases; nucleotides outside the gene matches: 5. CDR3 length: 13 amino acids. The germline gives CDR1 MDHEN, CDR2 SYDVKM. The CDR3 nucleotides are TGTGCCAGCACCACGACAGGGGACTACGAGCAGTACTTC. The encoded protein is CASTTTGDYEQYF.

This chain uses TRBV2 with TRBJ2-5; D may correspond to TRBD1 or TRBD2 (5 bases each). Judging by the DNA end, TRBJ2-7 fits better; the J call may be wrong. Per germline, CDR1 SNHLY and CDR2 FYNNEI. This CDR3 region has 14 residues. CDR3 nucleotides: TGTGCCAGCATTGGGGGTCGGCGCTCCTACGAGCAGTACTTC. Protein product: CASIGGRRSYEQYF.

The V call is TRBV10-3, the J call TRBJ1-5; 8 bases fit TRBD1. Per germline, CDR1 ENHRY and CDR2 SYGVKD. V dropped 4 bases and J dropped 2; count of bases not matched to a gene: 7. This CDR3 has 16 amino acids. CDR3 sequence reads: CAISGGQAGGNQPQHF. The CDR3 nucleotides are TGTGCCATCAGTGGGGGACAGGCCGGTGGCAATCAGCCCCAGCATTTT.

CDR3 region: CASSTTGTPTEKLFF. DNA of the CDR3: TGTGCCAGCAGCACGACCGGGACTCCGACTGAAAAACTGTTTTTT. The genes are TRBV9 and TRBJ1-4; D possibly corresponds to TRBD1 (5 bases). Trimming left V 4 bases short and J 7 bases short, with 17 bases between. CDR1 and CDR2 from the germline V gene are SGDLS and YYNGEE. The CDR3 totals 15 residues.

This clone has only a few counts. The rearrangement joins TRBV4-1 to TRBJ2-5; TRBD2 matches at 16 bases. This CDR3 region has 19 residues. Germline trimming cut 5 bases from V and 3 bases from J; bases unmatched to any gene: 12. Looked up from germline, CDR1 is MGHRA and CDR2 is YSYEKL. For the CDR3, the DNA is TGCGCCAGCAGCTCGCCGGGACTAGCGGGAGGGCCGGGCAAAGAGACCCAGTACTTC. It translates to CASSSPGLAGGPGKETQYF.